This T cell receptor (beta chain) comes out of a study of T cells after yellow fever vaccination. About the study: Those fractions that held only low numbers of cells were prepared using the SMART-Seq v4 Ultra Low Input RNA kit.

Points from the study as a whole: A small share of clonotypes appeared in both CD4 and CD8 compartments.

The length of the CDR3 is 17 residues. After removal of 5 bases from V and 5 bases from J, the junction contained 13 bases not matched to a gene. Per the germline V gene, CDR1 is SGHAT and CDR2 is FQNNGV. This clonotype was counted at least ten times. No antigen is known for it. Via MiXCR, TCRdb re-called the 5' RACE reads, giving one row per CDR3 protein. The data contain about 250,000 distinct CDR3 sequences, approximately 3.6% of them seen just once; the ten biggest clones take up under 20%. The sequence was collected from a young man who received the YFV17D yellow fever vaccine. The sequenced sample was PBMCs, obtained 15 days after the yellow fever booster vaccination. V and J are TRBV11-2 and TRBJ2-2; 8 bases align to TRBD2. CDR3 bases: TGTGCCAGCAGCCCGCCGGTCGGCGGGGGGAGGACCGGGGAGCTGTTTTTT. As protein: CASSPPVGGGRTGELFF.